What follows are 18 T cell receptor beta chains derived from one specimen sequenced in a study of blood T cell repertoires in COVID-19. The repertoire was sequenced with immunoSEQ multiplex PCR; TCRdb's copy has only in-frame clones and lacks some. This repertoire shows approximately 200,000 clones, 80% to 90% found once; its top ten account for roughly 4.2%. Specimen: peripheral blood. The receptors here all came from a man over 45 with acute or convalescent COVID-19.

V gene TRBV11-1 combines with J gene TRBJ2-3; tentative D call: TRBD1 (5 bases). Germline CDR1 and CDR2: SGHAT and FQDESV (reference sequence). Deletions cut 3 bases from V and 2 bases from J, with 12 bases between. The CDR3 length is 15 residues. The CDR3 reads CASSLKGIFTDTQYF. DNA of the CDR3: TGTGCCAGCAGCTTGAAGGGGATCTTCACAGATACGCAGTATTTT. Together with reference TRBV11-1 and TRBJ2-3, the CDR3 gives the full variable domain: EAEVAQSPRYKITEKSQAVAFWCDPISGHATLYWYRQILGQGPELLVQFQDESVVDDSQLPKDRFSAERLKGVDSTLKIQPAELGDSAMYLCASSLKGIFTDTQYFGPGTRLTVL.

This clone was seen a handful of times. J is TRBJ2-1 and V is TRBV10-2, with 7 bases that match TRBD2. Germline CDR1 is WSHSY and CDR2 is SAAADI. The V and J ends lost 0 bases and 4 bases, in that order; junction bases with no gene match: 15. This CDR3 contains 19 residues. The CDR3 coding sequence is TGCGCCAGCAGTGAGTCGAGGATGAGTGGGGGGGGACTTTACAATGAGCAGTTCTTC. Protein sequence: CASSESRMSGGGLYNEQFF.

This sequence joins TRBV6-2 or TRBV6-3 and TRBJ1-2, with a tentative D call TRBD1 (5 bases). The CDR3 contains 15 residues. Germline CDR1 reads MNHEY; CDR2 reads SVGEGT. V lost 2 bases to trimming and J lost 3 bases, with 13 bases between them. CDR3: CASSYGAARDYGYTF. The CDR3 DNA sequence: TGTGCCAGCAGTTACGGGGCTGCCAGAGACTATGGCTACACCTTC.

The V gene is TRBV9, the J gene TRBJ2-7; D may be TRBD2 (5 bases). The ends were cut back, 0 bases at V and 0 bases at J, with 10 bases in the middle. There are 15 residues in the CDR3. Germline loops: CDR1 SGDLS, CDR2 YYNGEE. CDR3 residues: CASSVVGESSYEQYF. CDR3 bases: TGTGCCAGCAGCGTAGTCGGGGAAAGCTCCTACGAGCAGTACTTC.

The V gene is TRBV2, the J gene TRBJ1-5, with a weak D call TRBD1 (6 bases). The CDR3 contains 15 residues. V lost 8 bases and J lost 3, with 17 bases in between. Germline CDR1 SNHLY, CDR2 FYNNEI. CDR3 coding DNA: TGTGCCAGCCAGCTACAGGGTTTTTCCAATCAGCCCCAGCATTTT. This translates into CASQLQGFSNQPQHF.

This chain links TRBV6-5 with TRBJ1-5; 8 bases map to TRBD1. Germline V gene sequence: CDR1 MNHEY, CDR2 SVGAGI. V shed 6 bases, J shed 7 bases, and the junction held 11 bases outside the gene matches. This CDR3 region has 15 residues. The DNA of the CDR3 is TGTGCCAGCAGGCCGCTACAGGGGGACAGGCAGCCCCAGCATTTT. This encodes CASRPLQGDRQPQHF.

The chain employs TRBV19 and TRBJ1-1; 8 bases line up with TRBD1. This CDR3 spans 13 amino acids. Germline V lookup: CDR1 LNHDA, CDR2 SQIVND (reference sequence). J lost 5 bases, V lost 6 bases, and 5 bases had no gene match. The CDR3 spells CASSLDRGTEAFF. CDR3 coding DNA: TGTGCCAGTAGCCTCGACAGGGGAACTGAAGCTTTCTTT.

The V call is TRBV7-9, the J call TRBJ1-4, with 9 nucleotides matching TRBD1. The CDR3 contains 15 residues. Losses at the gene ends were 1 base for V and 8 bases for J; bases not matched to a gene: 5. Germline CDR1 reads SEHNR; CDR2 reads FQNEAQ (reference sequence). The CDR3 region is CASSLVGTGREKLFF. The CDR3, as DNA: TGTGCCAGCAGCTTAGTCGGGACAGGGCGGGAAAAACTGTTTTTT.

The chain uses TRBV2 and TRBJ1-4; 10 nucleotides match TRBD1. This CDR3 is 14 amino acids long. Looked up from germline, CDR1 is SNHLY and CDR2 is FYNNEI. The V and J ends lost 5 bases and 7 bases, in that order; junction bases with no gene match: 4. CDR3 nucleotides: TGTGCCAGCAGTCCCCGGGACAGGGGTGAAAAACTGTTTTTT. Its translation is CASSPRDRGEKLFF.

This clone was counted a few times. The CDR3 sequence: CASSEGLTNYGYTF. CDR3 DNA: TGTGCCAGCAGCGAGGGACTAACTAACTATGGCTACACCTTC. The rearrangement uses TRBV9 and TRBJ1-2; TRBD1 might be the D (5 bases). The CDR3 length is 14 residues. The germline V gene encodes CDR1 SGDLS and CDR2 YYNGEE. Deletions cut 3 bases from V and 0 bases from J, with 9 bases between.

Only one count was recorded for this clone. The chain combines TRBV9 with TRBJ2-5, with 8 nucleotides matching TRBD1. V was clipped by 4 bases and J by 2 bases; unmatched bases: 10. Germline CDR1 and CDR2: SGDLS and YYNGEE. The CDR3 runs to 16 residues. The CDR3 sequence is CASSPRTGQGQETQYF. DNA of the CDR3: TGTGCCAGCAGCCCGCGGACAGGGCAGGGGCAAGAGACCCAGTACTTC.

CDR3 DNA sequence: TGTGCCAGTAGTATTCGTTTCGTCGGGACAGACTATGGCTACACCTTC. Protein: CASSIRFVGTDYGYTF. The chain recombines TRBV19 with TRBJ1-2; 7 bases align to TRBD1. V was pared by 3 bases and J by 3 bases, with 10 bases of the junction left unmatched. The germline V gene encodes CDR1 LNHDA and CDR2 SQIVND (reference sequence). The CDR3 length is 16 residues.

The DNA for the CDR3 is TGTGCCAGCAGCGTCGGGGGCTACACCTTC. Amino acids: CASSVGGYTF. The rearrangement links TRBV9 to TRBJ1-2; no firm D call. Germline V gene data show CDR1 as SGDLS and CDR2 as YYNGEE. CDR3 length equals 10 residues. V gave up 2 bases and J gave up 8 bases, with 4 bases separating them.

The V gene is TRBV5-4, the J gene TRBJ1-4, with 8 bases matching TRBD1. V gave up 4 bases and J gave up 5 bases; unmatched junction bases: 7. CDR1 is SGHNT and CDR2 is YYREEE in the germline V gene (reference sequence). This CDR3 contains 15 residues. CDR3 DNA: TGTGCCAGCAGCGCCCCAGGGGGCTCGAATGAAAAACTGTTTTTT. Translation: CASSAPGGSNEKLFF.

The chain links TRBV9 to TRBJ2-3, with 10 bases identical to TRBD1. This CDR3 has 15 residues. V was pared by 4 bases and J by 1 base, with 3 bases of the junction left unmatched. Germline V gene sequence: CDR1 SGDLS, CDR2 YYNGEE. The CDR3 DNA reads TGTGCCAGCAGCTTGGGACAGGGGCGCACAGATACGCAGTATTTT. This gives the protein CASSLGQGRTDTQYF.

The CDR3 region is CASSSRTGSDVYYEQYF. The CDR3 DNA is TGCGCCAGCAGCTCCAGGACAGGATCGGATGTTTACTACGAGCAGTACTTC. V and J are TRBV5-1 and TRBJ2-7, with TRBD1 matching 7 bases. The ends lost 3 bases at V and 3 bases at J; junction bases unmatched: 15. This CDR3 region has 17 residues. Germline assignment: CDR1 SGHRS and CDR2 YFSETQ.

CDR3 region: CASSYSGQGIFYEQYF. DNA of the CDR3: TGTGCCAGCAGTTACTCCGGACAGGGGATTTTCTACGAGCAGTACTTC. V is TRBV6-5 and J is TRBJ2-7; TRBD1 matches 9 bases. CDR1 and CDR2 from the germline V gene are MNHEY and SVGAGI. The J segment lost 3 bases and the V segment lost 0 bases, leaving 6 bases of the junction unmatched. The CDR3 length is 16 residues.

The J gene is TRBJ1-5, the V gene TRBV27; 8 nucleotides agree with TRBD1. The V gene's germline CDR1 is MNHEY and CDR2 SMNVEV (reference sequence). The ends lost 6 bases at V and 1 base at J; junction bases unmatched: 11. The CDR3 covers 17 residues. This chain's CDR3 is CASSLRGRGFSNQPQHF. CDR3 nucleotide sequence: TGTGCCAGCAGCCTCAGGGGGCGCGGGTTCAGCAATCAGCCCCAGCATTTT.